This entry describes one TCR beta chain. Its antigen is still unknown. These data belong to a study of beta chain features in type 1 diabetes. Study results and caveats: Compared to healthy donors, patients appeared to have naive, central memory and Treg TCRB repertoires that were more alike. A cDNA-based sequencing approach could over-represent cells with high TCR expression.

CDR1 and CDR2 from the germline V gene are SEHNR and FQNEAQ (reference sequence). The CDR3 has 15 residues. V was pared by 5 bases and J by 8 bases, with 21 bases between. What was sequenced were expressed TCRB transcripts, since all of the isolated RNA had been reverse transcribed. This table comes from immunoSEQ multiplex PCR, and its TCRdb copy is limited to in-frame clones, with some not included. This table holds 400,000 to 550,000 clones, roughly an eighth found once. A CD45RO/CCR7/CD25/CD127/CD95/CD27 panel sorted naive, central memory, regulatory and stem cell-like memory CD4+ cells. The sequence was collected from a woman younger than 30 in good health. The rearrangement links TRBV7-9 to TRBJ1-2; no clear D gene. Sequencing input: naive CD4+ T cells from blood. In DNA form, the CDR3 reads TGTGCCAGCAGCCTTACACCCTTGCAGGCAGGCGGCTACACCTTC. Translated, it gives CASSLTPLQAGGYTF.